The source of this TCR beta chain is a study of radiation and T cells in renal cell carcinoma. Using immunoSEQ multiplex PCR, the repertoire was profiled, and TCRdb retains in-frame clones only, with some absent. The sample carries over 90,000 clones, 70% to 85% recorded once. Specified time point: blood 4 weeks post-SBRT, at nephrectomy. Documented treatment: 15 Gy SBRT to primary tumor, nephrectomy 4 weeks later. Nephrectomy followed 15 Gy stereotactic body radiation by 4 weeks. Blood was sampled at baseline, 2 weeks and 4 weeks after SBRT. This clone showed up just a few times. The source material was blood, sampled from a patient whose treatment included radiotherapy and nephrectomy. The sequence was obtained from a man aged 55-75 years with renal cell carcinoma.

DNA for the CDR3: TGTGCCAGCAGCCACGTACCACAGGTGGGCTACGAGCAGTACTTC. This gives the protein CASSHVPQVGYEQYF. The chain joins TRBV7-8 to TRBJ2-7, with a weak D call TRBD1 (5 bases). Trimming stripped 5 bases from V and 3 bases from J, with 17 bases between. Germline values: CDR1 SGHVS, CDR2 FQNEAQ. There are 15 residues in the CDR3.